Listed here are 30 T cell receptor beta chains from one sample, sequenced in a study of blood T cell repertoires in COVID-19. Assay used: immunoSEQ multiplex PCR; TCRdb lists only in-frame clones, some missing. The top ten clones hold around 3% of a sample with more than 50,000 clones, 85% to 95% of them seen once. Sequences were obtained from peripheral blood. The receptors stem from a human donor in a cohort sampled during active COVID-19.

This clone was recorded only once. V gene TRBV7-2 combines with J gene TRBJ2-3; no reliable D call. Germline CDR1 SGHTA, CDR2 FQGNSA. Trimming removed 4 bases from V and 2 bases from J, with 10 bases in between. The CDR3 has 14 residues. The CDR3 spells CASSSRTFTDTQYF. The CDR3 DNA reads TGTGCCAGCAGCTCCCGAACTTTCACAGATACGCAGTATTTT.

The chain is built from TRBV11-2 and TRBJ2-3; 9 bases match TRBD1. Germline values: CDR1 SGHAT, CDR2 FQNNGV. J gave up 7 bases and V 3 bases, and 5 bases lay outside the gene matches. The CDR3 has 14 residues. In nucleotides, the CDR3 is TGTGCCAGCAGCTTGGGGACAGGGAGGCATACGCAGTATTTT. Its translation: CASSLGTGRHTQYF.

The chain uses TRBV25-1 and TRBJ2-1; maybe TRBD2 (6 bases). V dropped 6 bases and J dropped 6 bases, with 18 bases sitting between them. This CDR3 comprises 15 residues. Germline lookup yields CDR1 MGHDK and CDR2 SYGVNS. In DNA, the CDR3 is TGTGCCAGCAGCGCCGGGACTCGGACCATCAATGAGCAGTTCTTC. Its translation: CASSAGTRTINEQFF.

This clone came up once. This CDR3 reads CASSEWAGEKNIQYF. For the CDR3, the DNA is TGTGCCAGCAGTGAATGGGCAGGGGAGAAAAACATTCAGTACTTC. The chain carries TRBV25-1 and TRBJ2-4; possible D gene TRBD1, 6 bases. Germline CDR1 reads MGHDK; CDR2 reads SYGVNS. The CDR3 runs 15 residues. Trimming removed 1 base at V and 4 bases at J, with 11 bases between.

The rearrangement uses TRBV24-1 and TRBJ2-3, with 8 positions matching TRBD1. The CDR3 is 16 residues long. The V gene end was trimmed by 8 bases and the J gene end by 2 bases; junction bases not matched to a gene: 11. CDR1 and CDR2 from the germline V gene are KGHDR and SFDVKD. The CDR3 nucleotides read TGTGCCACCAAGGACAGGGAGCTTATGATCACAGATACGCAGTATTTT. Translation: CATKDRELMITDTQYF.

The CDR3 protein is CATSRDRGVRGRETQYF. The CDR3 region has the DNA TGTGCCACCAGCAGGGACAGGGGAGTCCGGGGGCGAGAGACCCAGTACTTC. The V call is TRBV15, the J call TRBJ2-5, with 9 nucleotides matching TRBD1. This CDR3 contains 17 residues. With 3 bases clipped from V and 4 bases from J, the junction kept 12 bases outside the gene matches. From germline, CDR1 is LNHNV and CDR2 YYDKDF (reference sequence).

V usage is TRBV5-1 and J usage is TRBJ1-4; unclear D gene. V dropped 1 base and J dropped 5 bases, with 9 bases sitting between them. Germline V CDR1 and CDR2: SGHRS, YFSETQ. This CDR3 is built from 14 residues. The CDR3 DNA reads TGCGCCAGCAGCTTGAACCTACCGAATGAAAAACTGTTTTTT. This translates into CASSLNLPNEKLFF.

The chain recombines TRBV9 with TRBJ2-7, with D maybe TRBD2 (8 bases). Looked up from germline, CDR1 is SGDLS and CDR2 is YYNGEE. CDR3 size: 16 residues. V was cut by 0 bases and J by 1 base, with 14 bases left in between. For the CDR3, the DNA is TGTGCCAGCAGCGTAGCGGGGGGGACAGCATCCTACGAGCAGTACTTC. Encoded protein: CASSVAGGTASYEQYF.

The chain has TRBV29-1 and TRBJ2-1; the D gene is possibly TRBD2 (6 bases). The CDR3 contains 14 residues. CDR1 is SQVTM, CDR2 ANQGSEA, per germline. The ends were cut back, 5 bases at V and 4 bases at J, with 15 bases in the middle. Here the CDR3 DNA reads TGCAGCGTTCCGCTGGGACTCCGATACAATGAGCAGTTCTTC. Translation: CSVPLGLRYNEQFF.

CDR3 amino acids: CSARLGQNTEAFF. CDR3 nucleotide sequence: TGCAGCGCACGCTTGGGACAGAACACTGAAGCTTTCTTT. The V and J genes are TRBV29-1 and TRBJ1-1; D might be TRBD1 (6 bases). The V and J ends lost 7 bases and 1 base respectively, with 13 bases between them. There are 13 residues in the CDR3. The germline gives CDR1 SQVTM, CDR2 ANQGSEA.

The rearrangement joins TRBV5-4 to TRBJ2-1, with D perhaps TRBD1 (6 bases). Trimming pared 8 bases from V and 0 bases from J, leaving 12 bases between. Germline V gene data show CDR1 as SGHNT and CDR2 as YYREEE (reference sequence). The CDR3 loop spans 14 amino acids. The CDR3 region has the DNA TGTGCCAGTGGGGGCGCGGACTCCTACAATGAGCAGTTCTTC. Encoded protein: CASGGADSYNEQFF.

The genes are TRBV5-4 and TRBJ1-1, with D perhaps matching TRBD1 (5 bases). The CDR3 extends over 13 amino acids. Between the trimmed V and J ends, which lost 6 bases and 1 base, there was a span of 10 bases. CDR1 and CDR2 (germline): SGHNT, YYREEE (reference sequence). The CDR3 DNA sequence: TGTGCCAGCACCTTAGACAGGAACACTGAAGCTTTCTTT. Translation: CASTLDRNTEAFF.

CDR3 region: CAWVDSNQETQYF. The CDR3 region has the DNA TGTGCCTGGGTGGACAGCAACCAAGAGACCCAGTACTTC. The V gene is TRBV30, the J gene TRBJ2-5, with a possible D match to TRBD1 (6 bases). Germline loops: CDR1 GTSNPN, CDR2 SVGIG (reference sequence). Trimming shortened V by 5 bases and J by 0 bases, and 10 bases separated the two germline ends. This CDR3 is 13 amino acids long. The full variable domain, in which reference TRBV30 and TRBJ2-5 provide the parts outside the CDR3, is SQTIHQWPATLVQPVGSPLSLECTVEGTSNPNLYWYRQAAGRGLQLLFYSVGIGQISSEVPQNLSASRPQDRQFILSSKKLLLSDSGFYLCAWVDSNQETQYFGPGTRLLVL.

The chain carries TRBV29-1 and TRBJ2-7; 9 bases line up with TRBD2. CDR1 is SQVTM and CDR2 is ANQGSEA in the germline V gene. V lost 4 bases, J lost 5 bases, and 9 bases stayed unmatched. The CDR3 length is 14 residues. CDR3 sequence reads: CSVAGGRAVNEQYF. The CDR3 DNA reads as TGCAGCGTTGCCGGCGGGAGGGCTGTCAACGAGCAGTACTTC.

V usage is TRBV18 and J usage is TRBJ2-3; maybe TRBD2 (6 bases). The CDR3 has 14 amino acids. The V and J ends lost 2 bases and 1 base respectively, with 7 bases between them. CDR1 is KGHSH, CDR2 LQKENI, per germline. This CDR3 is CASSPGEGTDTQYF. In DNA, the CDR3 is TGTGCCAGCTCACCAGGGGAGGGCACAGATACGCAGTATTTT. The whole variable domain, filled in from reference TRBV18 and TRBJ2-3, reads NAGVMQNPRHLVRRRGQEARLRCSPMKGHSHVYWYRQLPEEGLKFMVYLQKENIIDESGMPKERFSAEFPKEGPSILRIQQVVRGDSAAYFCASSPGEGTDTQYFGPGTRLTVL.

The count of this clone is one. This chain links TRBV3-1 (or the pseudogene TRBV3-2) with TRBJ2-7; D might be TRBD1 (6 bases). Germline V gene sequence: CDR1 LGHDT, CDR2 YNNKEL (reference sequence). The CDR3 runs 15 residues. V shed 3 bases and J shed 7 bases, with 19 bases lying between them. The CDR3 nucleotides read TGTGCCAGCAGCCAGGGATCGACAGGTTTCGGGGAGCAGTACTTC. It encodes CASSQGSTGFGEQYF.

V and J are TRBV14 and TRBJ2-3, with 15 bases aligning to TRBD2. The CDR3 runs to 16 residues. In germline, CDR1 is SGHDN, CDR2 FVKESK. The trim removed 3 bases at V and 6 bases at J, leaving 4 bases unmatched. The CDR3 DNA sequence: TGTGCCAGCAGCCAGGGACTAGCGGGAGGTTCGGATACGCAGTATTTT. It is translated as CASSQGLAGGSDTQYF.

The V gene is TRBV7-3, the J gene TRBJ1-2, with D perhaps matching TRBD1 (5 bases). CDR3 length: 15 amino acids. V shed 4 bases and J shed 2 bases, with 14 bases lying between them. Germline V gene data show CDR1 as SGHTA and CDR2 as FQGTGA. CDR3 amino acids: CASSSPGGLNYGYTF. The CDR3 region has the DNA TGTGCCAGCAGCTCCCCCGGGGGACTGAACTATGGCTACACCTTC.

J is TRBJ2-5 and V is TRBV24-1; TRBD1 matches 10 bases. This CDR3 is 15 amino acids long. The germline V gene has CDR1 KGHDR and CDR2 SFDVKD. V lost 3 bases to trimming and J lost 4 bases; unmatched junction nucleotides: 4. CDR3 in amino acids: CATSDQGQGGETQYF. The CDR3 DNA reads TGTGCCACCAGTGATCAAGGACAGGGGGGAGAGACCCAGTACTTC.

The CDR3 DNA reads as TGTGCCAGCACCATACGGGAGTTGACGGGGGGGCCGGTTGAGCAGTTCTTC. Its translation: CASTIRELTGGPVEQFF. V and J are TRBV9 and TRBJ2-1; TRBD2 agrees at 8 bases. V shed 6 bases and J 9 bases; nucleotides not matched to a gene: 20. Germline V lookup: CDR1 SGDLS, CDR2 YYNGEE. This CDR3 comprises 17 residues.

This clone was detected once. The chain uses TRBV2 and TRBJ1-4; possible D gene TRBD1, 6 bases. Trimming removed 7 bases at V and 4 bases at J, with 13 bases between. The CDR3 is made up of 14 amino acids. Germline-derived CDR1 and CDR2 are SNHLY and FYNNEI. The CDR3 sequence: CASNADSVNEKLFF. The CDR3 DNA reads as TGTGCCAGCAATGCGGACAGCGTTAATGAAAAACTGTTTTTT.

This chain uses TRBV27 with TRBJ2-1; D not resolved. This CDR3 spans 12 amino acids. Looked up from germline, CDR1 is MNHEY and CDR2 is SMNVEV (reference sequence). Trimming took off 4 bases at V and 14 bases at J, with 15 bases between the two ends. The CDR3 protein is CASSSRLERKFF. For the CDR3, the DNA is TGTGCCAGCAGTTCCCGACTGGAACGAAAGTTCTTC.

The genes are TRBV24-1 and TRBJ1-1; the D is unclear. From germline, CDR1 is KGHDR and CDR2 SFDVKD. The CDR3 totals 13 residues. The V and J ends lost 3 bases and 1 base respectively, with 5 bases between them. CDR3 protein: CATSDPRNTEAFF. CDR3 sequence (DNA): TGTGCCACCAGTGATCCCAGGAACACTGAAGCTTTCTTT.

The J gene is TRBJ2-3, the V gene TRBV4-1; 10 positions agree with TRBD2. Trimming took 4 bases from V and 3 from J; bases not matched to a gene: 7. Germline assignment: CDR1 MGHRA and CDR2 YSYEKL. The CDR3 loop spans 16 amino acids. The CDR3 sequence: CASSPLAGSLTDTQYF. In nucleotides, the CDR3 is TGCGCCAGCAGCCCACTAGCGGGGTCTCTGACAGATACGCAGTATTTT.

The chain combines TRBV10-1 with TRBJ2-6; D might be TRBD2 (5 bases). This CDR3 has 16 residues. Trimming shortened V by 2 bases and J by 5 bases, and 13 bases separated the two germline ends. Germline V gives CDR1 WNHNN, CDR2 SYGVQD (reference sequence). In nucleotides, the CDR3 is TGCGCCAGCAGTGAGCTCGAGGGCTTCTGGGCCAACGTCCTGACTTTC. Amino acid sequence: CASSELEGFWANVLTF.

This clone is a singleton in its sample. This chain joins TRBV21-1 and TRBJ2-1; the table's D gene call, TRBD1, was not cross checked with the DNA. TRBV21-1 is a listed pseudogene. CDR3 length: 15 amino acids. In DNA form, the CDR3 reads TGTGCCAGCAGCAAAGCGTCAGGCCCGGTGAATGAGCAGTTCTTC. Translating it yields CASSKASGPVNEQFF.

The chain joins TRBV7-9 to TRBJ2-5; D is undetermined. CDR1 is SEHNR and CDR2 is FQNEAQ in the germline V gene (reference sequence). CDR3 length: 14 residues. V lost 2 bases to trimming and J lost 5 bases, with 12 bases between them. This CDR3 reads CASSLSSSAETQYF. The CDR3, as DNA: TGTGCCAGCAGCTTATCCAGTTCAGCGGAGACCCAGTACTTC.

The chain carries TRBV12-3 or TRBV12-4 and TRBJ1-1; D gene uncertain. This CDR3 region has 13 residues. V was pared by 2 bases and J by 8 bases, with 12 bases between. CDR3 region: CASSLSGRVEAFF. The DNA for the CDR3 is TGTGCCAGCAGTTTATCGGGGAGAGTCGAAGCTTTCTTT.

The chain combines TRBV18 with TRBJ2-6; D uncertain. Germline CDR1 and CDR2: KGHSH and LQKENI. V was pared by 6 bases and J by 4 bases, with 13 bases between. The CDR3 covers 15 residues. CDR3 residues: CASSPRSQGANVLTF. The CDR3 DNA reads as TGTGCCAGCTCTCCTCGATCGCAGGGGGCCAACGTCCTGACTTTC.

V is TRBV6-5 and J is TRBJ2-1; 7 bases align to TRBD1. V lost 5 bases, J lost 7 bases, and 8 bases stayed unmatched. The CDR3 runs to 14 residues. CDR1 and CDR2 (germline): MNHEY, SVGAGI. CDR3 protein: CASSTGQNRNEQFF. DNA of the CDR3: TGTGCCAGCAGTACGGGACAGAATCGTAATGAGCAGTTCTTC.